This is a list of T cell receptor beta chains from one sample in a study of cytomegalovirus exposure and HLA in healthy donors. Assay: immunoSEQ multiplex PCR; the TCRdb copy retains only in-frame clones and omits some. The data hold around 250,000 clones, with around 87% observed a single time. The sample comprised PBMCs. The receptors shown here come from a young woman in good health and CMV-seronegative. The CDR3 runs from the conserved cysteine through the conserved F or W. A clone size is listed for some rows: how often the clone was seen (once, few, many), or a class if it is expanded.

CDR3 protein	V gene	clone size	CDR3 length
CSGDRGLPDTQYF	TRBV29-1	NA	13
CASSEWTVGNSKTQYF	TRBV2	once	16
CASSAFVQGANEKLFF	TRBV9	NA	16
CASRTGGSGEQYF	TRBV27	NA	13
CASSPRSHTEAFF	TRBV7-9	once	13
CASSLAYLQRGGTDTQYF	TRBV7-9	NA	18
CASSLLIAGGSYEQYF	TRBV7-6	NA	16
CASSQQGTDTQYF	TRBV5-4	NA	13
CASSGVGDTEAFF	TRBV19	NA	13
CASRQGSNQPQHF	TRBV6-5	NA	13
CASSENTNYGYTF	TRBV10-1	NA	13
CASSQPNPTGAGRNEQFF	TRBV4-1	once	18
CASSISGGAGETQYF	TRBV28	NA	15
CASSLGMMGTEIFNYGYTF	TRBV7-8	NA	19
CASIGKTSTDTQYF	TRBV6-6	NA	14
CASSLETGTNQPQHF	TRBV28	NA	15
CASTSSLAGGRETQYF	TRBV28	NA	16
CASSQGRTGIEQYF	TRBV14	NA	14
CATSRLYANEQFF	TRBV15	NA	13
CASSPRRQNTEAFF	TRBV18	NA	14
CASSSGGPYTDTQYF	TRBV5-4	NA	15
CASSYSSYFVETQYF	TRBV6-6	NA	15
CAWSVVAPRGLLGADTQYF	TRBV30	NA	19
CAWGDPPGIAPGNTIYF	TRBV30	NA	17
CASRPSHRGEKLFF	TRBV7-2	NA	14
CASSSWTIQETQYF	TRBV11-2	NA	14
CASSRGVYNEQFF	TRBV6-5	NA	13
CASSSLSPGIGTEAFF	TRBV18	NA	16
CASSLVRDRDYPDYNEQFF	TRBV28	NA	19
CASSQGAGGYTF	TRBV11-2	few	12
CASSLVPESNYGYTF	TRBV7-8	NA	15
CASSLGGALNTEAFF	TRBV9	NA	15
CASSSTLLQGETQYF	TRBV7-9	NA	15
CASSGGREDEQFF	TRBV2	NA	13
CASSRDRGDTEAFF	TRBV6-5	once	14
CASSLQGAEAFF	TRBV2	NA	12
CASSFGGINEKLFF	TRBV7-9	once	14
CASGLQGADGNTIYF	TRBV12-5	NA	15
CASRSGGHTQYF	TRBV10-1	NA	12
CASSGQPNNEKLFF	TRBV28	NA	14
CASSKLQGRGETQYF	TRBV19	NA	15
CASSPETLNYGYTF	TRBV5-1	NA	14
CATSRDAETQYF	TRBV15	once	12